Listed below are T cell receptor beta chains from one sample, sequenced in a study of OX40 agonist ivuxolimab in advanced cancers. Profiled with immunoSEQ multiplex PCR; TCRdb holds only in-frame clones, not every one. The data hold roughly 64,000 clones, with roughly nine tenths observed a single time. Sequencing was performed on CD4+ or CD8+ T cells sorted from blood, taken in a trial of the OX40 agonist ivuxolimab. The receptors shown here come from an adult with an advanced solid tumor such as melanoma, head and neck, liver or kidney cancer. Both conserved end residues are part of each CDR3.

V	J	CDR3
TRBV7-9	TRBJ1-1	CASQDRYTEAFF
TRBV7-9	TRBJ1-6	CASSQTGYNSPLHF
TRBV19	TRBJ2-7	CASSIGTGYEQYF
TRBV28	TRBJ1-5	CASSSSDSNQPQHF
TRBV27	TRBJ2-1	CASSFYGVTYNEQFF
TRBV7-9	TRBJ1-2	CASSLLELGRILGYGYTF
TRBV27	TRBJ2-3	CASSLGVPGGRGTDTQYF
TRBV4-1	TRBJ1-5	CASNHTPGAAAGQPQHF
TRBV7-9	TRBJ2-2	CASSLDAGELFF
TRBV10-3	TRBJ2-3	CAISASGSFTDTQYF
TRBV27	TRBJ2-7	CASSPVGSPTYEQYF
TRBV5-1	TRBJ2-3	CASSSLAGITDTQYF
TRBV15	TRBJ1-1	CATSRVGGLNPEAFF
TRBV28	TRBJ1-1	CASSLSSYEAFF
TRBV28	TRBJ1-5	CASSFRQGRNQPQHF
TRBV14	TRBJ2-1	CASSPTGTGFYNEQFF
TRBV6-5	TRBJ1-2	CASSSTGGAYGYTF
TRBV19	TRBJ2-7	CASTPGLSLGGEQYF
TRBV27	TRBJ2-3	CASSFGDTQYF
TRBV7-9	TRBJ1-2	CASSLEGPGYGYTF
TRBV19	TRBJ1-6	CASNTGASPLHF
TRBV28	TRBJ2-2	CASSPGTGELFF
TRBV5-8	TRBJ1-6	CASSLGQGNSPLHF
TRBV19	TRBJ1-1	CASSIPSGTGLSEAFF
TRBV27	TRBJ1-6	CASSPRTGSSPLHF
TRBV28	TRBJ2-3	CASLTTGGLGKDRTDTQYF
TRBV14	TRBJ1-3	CASSLTDINTIYF
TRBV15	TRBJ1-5	CATSRRSSNQPQHF
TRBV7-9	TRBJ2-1	CASSAETALGEQFF
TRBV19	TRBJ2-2	CASSIGRANTGELFF
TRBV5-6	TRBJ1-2	CASSSGTVSGYTF
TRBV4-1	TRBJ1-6	CASSQLTGVSPLHF
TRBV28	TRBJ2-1	CASSLGVGLAEYNEQFF
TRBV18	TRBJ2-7	CASSDQPGSYEQYF
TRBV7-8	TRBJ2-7	CASSPTLAGGPLPF
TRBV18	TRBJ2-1	CASSPLQLVWNEQFF
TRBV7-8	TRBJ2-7	CASSIQKGYEQYF
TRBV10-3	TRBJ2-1	CAISESRGSGDYNEQFF
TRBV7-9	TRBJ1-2	CASSQTGGYTF
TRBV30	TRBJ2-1	CAWSPTSYNEQFF
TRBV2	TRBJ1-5	CASSDRSEQPQHF
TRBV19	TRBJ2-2	CASSFANTGELFF
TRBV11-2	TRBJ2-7	CASSLDPSGYEQYF
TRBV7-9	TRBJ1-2	CASSQTDRGVYGYTF
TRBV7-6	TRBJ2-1	CASSFGPGNEQFF
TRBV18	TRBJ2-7	CASSSGQAPYEQYF
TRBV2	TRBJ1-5	CASTTDSPYDQPQHF
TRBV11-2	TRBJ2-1	CASSSWTSGSYNEQFF
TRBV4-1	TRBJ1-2	CASSQKLQGNYGYTF
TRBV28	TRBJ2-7	CASRGAGGAPSEQYF
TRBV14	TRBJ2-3	CASSPIGGGYTDTQYF
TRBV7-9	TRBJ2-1	CASSNSSGRLGMKQFF
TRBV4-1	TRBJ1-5	CASSQWPDNQPQHF
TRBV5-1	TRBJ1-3	CASRYQDSPGNTIYF
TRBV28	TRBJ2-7	CASRPWTGLPYEQYF
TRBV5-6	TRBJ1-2	CASSRGTGVYTF
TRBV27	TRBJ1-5	CASSLGGSNQPQHF
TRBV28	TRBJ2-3	CASSLWGDGTDTQYF
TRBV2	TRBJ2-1	CATKGSYNEQFF
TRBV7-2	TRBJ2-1	CASSLEPQGSYEQFF